This TCR beta chain appears in the sequencing data of a study of blood T cell repertoires in COVID-19. The assay was immunoSEQ multiplex PCR, and TCRdb's table has in-frame clones only and misses some. The data hold some 51,000 clones, with 75% to 95% observed a single time. Germline V CDR1 and CDR2: SGHTS, YDEGEE. V was shortened by 7 bases and J by 4 bases, with 14 bases between the two germline ends. This CDR3 has 13 amino acids. Sequencing was carried out using peripheral blood. This sequence was found in a man aged 45-65 years with acute or convalescent COVID-19. This sequence joins TRBV5-8 and TRBJ1-1, with D perhaps matching TRBD1 (5 bases). CDR3 nucleotides: TGTGCCAGCCACCGCGGGGGGAGCACTGAAGCTTTCTTT. Translation gives CASHRGGSTEAFF. Full variable domain (remainder filled in from reference TRBV5-8 and TRBJ1-1): EAGVTQSPTHLIKTRGQQATLRCSPISGHTSVYWYQQALGLGLQFLLWYDEGEERNRGNFPPRFSGRQFPNYSSELNVNALELEDSALYLCASHRGGSTEAFFGQGTRLTVV.